This TCR beta chain emerged from a study of blood T cell repertoires in COVID-19. Study-wide background: Donors in the United States, Italy and Spain gave samples during acute or convalescent COVID-19. In each case, the material was cDNA or gDNA derived from T cells, B-cell-depleted T cells, or PBMCs.

Seattle patients were enrolled while actively infected and followed longitudinally. Original handling: Researchers report that nucleated cell counts were estimated from reference gene primer amplification. Method: immunoSEQ multiplex PCR; TCRdb's copy keeps in-frame clones and lacks some. The V and J calls and clone size come from that table; D and trimming were worked out from the DNA. The table lists around 300,000 clones, just over 90% of them singletons. Sequencing input: peripheral blood. This sequence originates from a woman aged 25 to 39 with COVID-19, enrolled during active disease.

CDR3 in amino acids: CASSPRTENTEAFF. For the CDR3, the DNA is TGTGCCAGTAGTCCTCGGACTGAAAACACTGAAGCTTTCTTT. The rearrangement uses TRBV19 and TRBJ1-1; D not resolved. Germline CDR1 is LNHDA and CDR2 is SQIVND (reference sequence). The V end was cut by 5 bases, the J end by 2 bases, with 12 bases between. The CDR3 is 14 residues long.